This entry lists 19 T cell receptor beta chains sequenced from one sample in a study of T-cell reconstitution after alpha-beta-depleted transplantation in children. As it was prepared, the TCRbeta library received unique molecular identifiers. TCRdb fed the PCR reads into MiXCR, producing one record per CDR3 protein. The sample consists of just under 550,000 distinct CDR3 sequences, approximately 20% of them appearing once. The sequences come from PBMCs from the stem cell graft donor, collected from the stem cell graft. The receptors stem from a human donor who donated a stem cell graft to a child with acute lymphoblastic leukemia.

This clonotype was detected only a few times. The chain combines TRBV27 with TRBJ2-7; D is possibly TRBD1 (6 bases). V lost 7 bases to trimming and J lost 3 bases, with 19 bases between them. Per germline, CDR1 MNHEY and CDR2 SMNVEV (reference sequence). This CDR3 comprises 15 residues. The chain's CDR3 is CASTGYWTVGYEQYF. In DNA form, the CDR3 reads TGTGCCAGCACCGGGTATTGGACAGTGGGCTACGAGCAGTACTTC.

This clonotype was observed a handful of times. V and J are TRBV9 and TRBJ2-5; either TRBD1 or TRBD2 may supply D (6 bases each). Trimming took off 3 bases at V and 5 bases at J, with 17 bases between the two ends. The CDR3 runs 15 residues. Germline CDR1 reads SGDLS; CDR2 reads YYNGEE. The CDR3 DNA reads as TGTGCCAGCAGCGCCGCGACTAGGGGGGCCGAGACCCAGTACTTC. Its protein is CASSAATRGAETQYF.

This chain links TRBV11-2 with TRBJ2-1; 8 nucleotides align to TRBD2. V was pared by 3 bases and J by 8 bases, with 12 bases of the junction left unmatched. The CDR3 runs to 16 residues. Germline assignment: CDR1 SGHAT and CDR2 FQNNGV. For the CDR3, the DNA is TGTGCCAGCAGCTTTCGCACGGGACTAGAAATCGATGAGCAGTTCTTC. It specifies CASSFRTGLEIDEQFF.

This clonotype was seen more than once but under ten times. V usage is TRBV10-2 and J usage is TRBJ1-2; D gene unclear. Trimming cost V 7 bases and J 2 bases, with 5 bases left between them. CDR1 WSHSY and CDR2 SAAADI come from the germline V gene. The length of the CDR3 is 11 residues. The CDR3 protein is CASKQNYGYTF. CDR3 nucleotides: TGCGCCAGCAAACAAAACTATGGCTACACCTTC.

The chain is built from TRBV7-3 and TRBJ1-2, with 8 bases lining up with TRBD1. This CDR3 is 14 amino acids long. Looked up from germline, CDR1 is SGHTA and CDR2 is FQGTGA. V was clipped by 2 bases and J by 6 bases; unmatched bases: 5. Written as DNA, the CDR3 is TGTGCCAGCAGCTTACGGACAGGGAATCATGGCTACACCTTC. This gives the protein CASSLRTGNHGYTF.

The chain links TRBV9 to TRBJ2-7, with TRBD2 identical over 7 bases. The CDR3 is made up of 15 amino acids. V shed 1 base and J 3 bases; nucleotides not matched to a gene: 7. Germline V gene sequence: CDR1 SGDLS, CDR2 YYNGEE. This CDR3 is CASSVSGAPDYEQYF. The DNA of the CDR3 is TGTGCCAGCAGCGTAAGCGGGGCCCCCGACTACGAGCAGTACTTC.

This clonotype was counted between two and nine times. V is TRBV9 and J is TRBJ2-7; tentatively, D is TRBD2 (5 bases). CDR1 is SGDLS and CDR2 is YYNGEE in the germline V gene. V was shortened by 0 bases and J by 5 bases, with 12 bases between the two germline ends. This CDR3 is built from 14 residues. In DNA form, the CDR3 reads TGTGCCAGCAGCGTAGGAGGGAGCAGCAACGAGCAGTACTTC. It codes for CASSVGGSSNEQYF.

This clonotype appeared a few times. V usage is TRBV6-2 or TRBV6-3 and J usage is TRBJ1-1; 8 bases align to TRBD1. The J segment lost 0 bases and the V segment lost 2 bases, leaving 5 bases of the junction unmatched. The germline V gene has CDR1 MNHEY and CDR2 SVGEGT. CDR3 length: 16 amino acids. CDR3 bases: TGTGCCAGCAGTTACGGGGACAGGCAAATGAACACTGAAGCTTTCTTT. It encodes CASSYGDRQMNTEAFF.

This clonotype was detected ten times or more. The chain recombines TRBV5-6 with TRBJ2-3; possibly TRBD1 or TRBD2 for D (6 bases each). Germline V gives CDR1 SGHDT, CDR2 YYEEEE. The V gene lost 1 base and the J gene lost 5 bases, with 11 bases spanning the gap. CDR3 length equals 14 residues. The chain's CDR3 is CASSLSGARDTQYF. DNA of the CDR3: TGTGCCAGCAGCTTGTCGGGGGCGCGAGATACGCAGTATTTT.

The J gene is TRBJ2-5, the V gene TRBV5-6; D possibly corresponds to TRBD2 (5 bases). Per the germline V gene, CDR1 is SGHDT and CDR2 is YYEEEE. Trimming cost V 2 bases and J 4 bases, with 15 bases left between them. The CDR3 is 15 amino acids. CDR3 nucleotide sequence: TGTGCCAGCAGCTTCCGACGCCTAGGAGGAGAGACCCAGTACTTC. This sequence encodes CASSFRRLGGETQYF.

The V gene is TRBV6-1, the J gene TRBJ2-7; D not certain. V was shortened by 6 bases and J by 2 bases, with 17 bases between the two germline ends. The CDR3 totals 15 residues. Per germline, CDR1 MNHNS and CDR2 SASEGT. The DNA of the CDR3 is TGTGCCAGCAGGGACCCCGTTGGCAGTACCTACGAGCAGTACTTC. Translating gives CASRDPVGSTYEQYF.

A single count supports this clonotype. V usage is TRBV14 and J usage is TRBJ2-3; D is undetermined. Per the germline V gene, CDR1 is SGHDN and CDR2 is FVKESK. V was cut by 3 bases and J by 9 bases, with 7 bases left in between. CDR3 size: 11 residues. CDR3 DNA: TGTGCCAGCAGCCACGGGCGAACGCAGTATTTT. This codes for CASSHGRTQYF.

Only a few counts were recorded for this clonotype. The chain recombines TRBV11-2 with TRBJ1-1; D remains ambiguous. The V gene's germline CDR1 is SGHAT and CDR2 FQNNGV. Trimming pared 5 bases from V and 0 bases from J, leaving 7 bases between. The CDR3 sequence is 13 residues long. As DNA, the CDR3 is TGTGCCAGCAGCGAGACAATGAACACTGAAGCTTTCTTT. Its translation is CASSETMNTEAFF.

This clonotype was counted a few times. The genes are TRBV20-1 and TRBJ2-1; TRBD2 matches at 7 bases. Germline CDR1 is DFQATT and CDR2 is SNEGSKA (reference sequence). Losses at the gene ends were 0 bases for V and 6 bases for J; bases not matched to a gene: 5. The CDR3 has 14 amino acids. CDR3 in DNA: TGCAGTGCTAGAGAGCGGGAGTTCAGCAATGAGCAGTTCTTC. Its protein is CSAREREFSNEQFF.

This clonotype was seen many times. The genes are TRBV5-6 and TRBJ1-5; D may be TRBD1 (5 bases). The CDR3 covers 13 residues. Trimming left V 4 bases short and J 5 bases short, with 10 bases between. In germline, CDR1 is SGHDT, CDR2 YYEEEE. The CDR3 bases are TGTGCCAGCAGCCCGGGGGGGTATCAGCCCCAGCATTTT. It is translated as CASSPGGYQPQHF.

V is TRBV2 and J is TRBJ2-1; D perhaps matches TRBD2 (5 bases). Trimming shortened V by 8 bases and J by 0 bases, and 11 bases separated the two germline ends. Germline V CDR1 and CDR2: SNHLY, FYNNEI. The CDR3 consists of 14 residues. CDR3 loop: CASPTAGSYNEQFF. CDR3 DNA sequence: TGTGCCAGCCCGACTGCGGGCTCCTACAATGAGCAGTTCTTC.

This rearrangement joins TRBV27 to TRBJ2-7; 13 bases map to TRBD2. Trimming took 4 bases from V and 6 from J; bases not matched to a gene: 9. This CDR3 is built from 16 residues. Germline lookup yields CDR1 MNHEY and CDR2 SMNVEV (reference sequence). The CDR3 protein is CASSSGLAGAPGEQYF. CDR3 coding DNA: TGTGCCAGCAGTTCCGGACTAGCGGGGGCTCCGGGCGAGCAGTACTTC.

This chain uses TRBV29-1 with TRBJ2-1; no definite D call. CDR3 size: 13 residues. The germline V gene has CDR1 SQVTM and CDR2 ANQGSEA. The germline V and J ends were trimmed by 6 bases and 2 bases, with 11 bases remaining between them. CDR3 DNA: TGCAGCGTGCGCCCTGTTACCTACAATGAGCAGTTCTTC. As protein: CSVRPVTYNEQFF.

The V and J genes are TRBV5-1 and TRBJ2-1; D perhaps matches TRBD2 (6 bases). V lost 2 bases and J lost 3, with 12 bases in between. CDR3 length equals 15 residues. Germline V gene sequence: CDR1 SGHRS, CDR2 YFSETQ. The CDR3 region is CASSLTSWNYNEQFF. DNA for the CDR3: TGCGCCAGCAGCTTAACTAGCTGGAACTACAATGAGCAGTTCTTC.